This T cell receptor beta chain was identified in a study of T cells in localized non-small cell lung cancer. General observations from the study: Heterogeneity cannot be ruled out, as sequencing used one tumor region only. Compared with tumor, uninvolved adjacent lung displayed greater T cell clonality, ranking highest overall. Detection in adjacent lung was observed for a median about 56 of the top 100 tumor clones. With higher T cell density in blood came longer overall survival.

Only in-frame clones appear in the TCRdb table, and some are missing; sequencing was by immunoSEQ multiplex PCR. The sample records approximately 10,000 clones, 80% to 90% being singletons. Regarding this clone: Its specificity is unknown.

Germline lookup yields CDR1 SGHTS and CDR2 YDEGEE. The length of the CDR3 is 16 residues. The V gene lost 4 bases and the J gene lost 1 base, with 12 bases spanning the gap. Specimen: peripheral blood mononuclear cells, collected before any cancer treatment. This sequence joins TRBV5-8 and TRBJ2-6, with D possibly matching TRBD1 (6 bases). The TCR sequence derives from a female donor over 55 with stage II lung adenocarcinoma. The CDR3 reads CASSVGTFSGANVLTF. DNA for the CDR3: TGTGCCAGCAGCGTTGGGACATTTTCTGGGGCCAACGTCCTGACTTTC.